This T cell receptor (beta chain) appears in the sequencing data of a study of shared clonotypes between healthy human individuals. Data came from immunoSEQ multiplex PCR; TCRdb stores just in-frame clones and leaves some out. The sample has a few million clones, around nine tenths seen once. The donors were all Caucasian adults (living in Nashville, Tennessee). CD4+ cell separation produced CD45RA+ naive and CD45RA-negative memory subsets. The specimen was naive CD4+ T cells sorted from blood. Subset given: CD45RA+ positively selected. This receptor was identified in a man between 18 and 29 years old in good health.

The CDR3 sequence: CASSPESRGKGGYTF. CDR3 sequence (DNA): TGTGCCAGCAGCCCAGAAAGCAGGGGAAAGGGGGGCTACACCTTC. The gene calls are TRBV28 and TRBJ1-2, with D perhaps matching TRBD1 (6 bases). V was shortened by 6 bases and J by 8 bases, with 22 bases between the two germline ends. CDR3 size: 15 residues. From germline, CDR1 is MDHEN and CDR2 SYDVKM.